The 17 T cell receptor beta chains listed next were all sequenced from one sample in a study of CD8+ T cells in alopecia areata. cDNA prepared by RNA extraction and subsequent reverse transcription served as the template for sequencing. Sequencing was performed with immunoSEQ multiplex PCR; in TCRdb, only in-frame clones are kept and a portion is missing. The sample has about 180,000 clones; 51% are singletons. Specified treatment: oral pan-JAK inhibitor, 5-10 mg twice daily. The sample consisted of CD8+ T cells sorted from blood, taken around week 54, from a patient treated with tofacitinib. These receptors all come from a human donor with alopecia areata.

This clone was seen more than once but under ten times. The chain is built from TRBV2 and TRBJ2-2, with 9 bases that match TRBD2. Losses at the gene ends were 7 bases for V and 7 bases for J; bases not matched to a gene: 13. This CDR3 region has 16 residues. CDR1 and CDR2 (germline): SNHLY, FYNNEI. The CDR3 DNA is TGTGCCAGCACCCTGGCGCGGGGGGGGCTGGTCGGGGAGCTGTTTTTT. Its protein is CASTLARGGLVGELFF.

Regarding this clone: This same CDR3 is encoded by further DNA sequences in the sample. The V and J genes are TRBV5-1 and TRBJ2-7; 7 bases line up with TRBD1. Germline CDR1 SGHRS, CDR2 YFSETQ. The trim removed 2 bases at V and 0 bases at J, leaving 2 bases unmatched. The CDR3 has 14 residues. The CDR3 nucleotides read TGCGCCAGCAGCTTACACAGGGGCTCCTACGAGCAGTACTTC. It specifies CASSLHRGSYEQYF.

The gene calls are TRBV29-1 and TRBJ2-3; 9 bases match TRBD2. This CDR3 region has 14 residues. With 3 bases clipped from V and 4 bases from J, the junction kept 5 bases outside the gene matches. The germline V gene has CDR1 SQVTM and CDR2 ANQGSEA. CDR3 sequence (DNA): TGCAGCGTTGAGTGGCGGGGGGGTGCAGATACGCAGTATTTT. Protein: CSVEWRGGADTQYF.

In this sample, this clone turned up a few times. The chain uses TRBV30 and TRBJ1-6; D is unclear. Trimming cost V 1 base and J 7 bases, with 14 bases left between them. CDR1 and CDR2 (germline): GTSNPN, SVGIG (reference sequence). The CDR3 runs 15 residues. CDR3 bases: TGTGCCTGGAGTGACCAAGGGCTGTGGAATTCACCCCTCCACTTT. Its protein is CAWSDQGLWNSPLHF.

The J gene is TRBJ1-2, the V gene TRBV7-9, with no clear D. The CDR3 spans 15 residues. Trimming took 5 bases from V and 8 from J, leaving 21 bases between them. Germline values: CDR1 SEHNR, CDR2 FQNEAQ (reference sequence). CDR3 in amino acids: CASSPITVPAGGYTF. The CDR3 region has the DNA TGTGCCAGCAGCCCCATAACCGTCCCGGCGGGGGGCTACACCTTC.

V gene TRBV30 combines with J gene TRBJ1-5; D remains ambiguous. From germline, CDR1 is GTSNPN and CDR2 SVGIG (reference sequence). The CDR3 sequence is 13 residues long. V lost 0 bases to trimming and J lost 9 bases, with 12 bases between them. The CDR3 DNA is TGTGCCTGGAGTGTACAAGTCTCGGCGCCCCAGCATTTT. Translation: CAWSVQVSAPQHF.

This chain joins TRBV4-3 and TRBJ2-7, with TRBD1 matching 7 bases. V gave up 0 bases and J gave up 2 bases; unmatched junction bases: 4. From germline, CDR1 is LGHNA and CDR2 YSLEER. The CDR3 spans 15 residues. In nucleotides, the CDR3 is TGCGCCAGCAGCCAAGATCTGGGACAGCCCTACGAGCAGTACTTC. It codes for CASSQDLGQPYEQYF.

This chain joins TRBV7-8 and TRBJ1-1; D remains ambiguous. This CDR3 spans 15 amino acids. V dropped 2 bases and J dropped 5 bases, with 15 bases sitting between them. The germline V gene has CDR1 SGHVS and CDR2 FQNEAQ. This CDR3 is CASSLSARGPTEAFF. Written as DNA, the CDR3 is TGTGCCAGCAGCTTATCGGCCCGAGGCCCTACTGAAGCTTTCTTT. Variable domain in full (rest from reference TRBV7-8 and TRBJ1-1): GAGVSQSPRYKVAKRGQDVALRCDPISGHVSLFWYQQALGQGPEFLTYFQNEAQLDKSGLPSDRFFAERPEGSVSTLKIQRTQQEDSAVYLCASSLSARGPTEAFFGQGTRLTVV.

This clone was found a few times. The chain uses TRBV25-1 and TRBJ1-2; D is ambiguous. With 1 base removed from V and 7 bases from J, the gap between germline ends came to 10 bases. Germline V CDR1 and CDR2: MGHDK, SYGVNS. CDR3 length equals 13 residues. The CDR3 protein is CASSESPGFGYTF. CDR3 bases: TGTGCCAGCAGTGAATCACCGGGATTTGGCTACACCTTC.

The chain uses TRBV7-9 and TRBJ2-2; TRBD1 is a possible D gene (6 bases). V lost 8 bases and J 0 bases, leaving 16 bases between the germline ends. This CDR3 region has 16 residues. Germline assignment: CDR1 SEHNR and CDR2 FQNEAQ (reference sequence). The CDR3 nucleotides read TGTGCCAGCGGTTTGTCCGGGACATCGAACACCGGGGAGCTGTTTTTT. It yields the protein CASGLSGTSNTGELFF.

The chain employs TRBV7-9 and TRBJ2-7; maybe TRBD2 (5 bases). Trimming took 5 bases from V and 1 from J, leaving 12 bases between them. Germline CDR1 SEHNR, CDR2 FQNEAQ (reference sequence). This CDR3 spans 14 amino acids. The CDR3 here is CASSPGSDSYEQYF. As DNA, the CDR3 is TGTGCCAGCAGCCCGGGGAGCGATTCCTACGAGCAGTACTTC.

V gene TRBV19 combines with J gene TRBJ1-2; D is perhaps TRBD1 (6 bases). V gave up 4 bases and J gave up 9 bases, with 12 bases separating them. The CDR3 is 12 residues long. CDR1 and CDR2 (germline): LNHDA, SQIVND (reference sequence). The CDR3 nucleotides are TGTGCCAGTAGTAGGGGGGGCGGAAGCTACACCTTC. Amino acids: CASSRGGGSYTF.

This CDR3 reads CASSPSPGMRSNQPQHF. In DNA, the CDR3 is TGTGCCAGCAGTCCCTCCCCAGGGATGAGGAGCAATCAGCCCCAGCATTTT. The chain combines TRBV27 with TRBJ1-5, with a tentative D call TRBD1 (5 bases). CDR1 is MNHEY and CDR2 is SMNVEV in the germline V gene (reference sequence). This CDR3 spans 17 amino acids. Trimming removed 5 bases at V and 1 base at J, with 18 bases between.

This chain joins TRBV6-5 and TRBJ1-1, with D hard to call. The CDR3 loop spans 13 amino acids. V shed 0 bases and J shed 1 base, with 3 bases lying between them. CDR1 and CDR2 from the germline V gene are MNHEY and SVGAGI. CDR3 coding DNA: TGTGCCAGCAGTTACTCAGCGAACACTGAAGCTTTCTTT. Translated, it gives CASSYSANTEAFF.

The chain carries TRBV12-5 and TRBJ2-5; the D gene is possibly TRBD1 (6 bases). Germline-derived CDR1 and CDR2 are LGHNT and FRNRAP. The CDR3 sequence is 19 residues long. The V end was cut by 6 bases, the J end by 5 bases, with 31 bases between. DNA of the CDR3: TGTGCTAGTGGCCGCCCCCCACTACAGGGTGCGGATTTGTGGGAGACCCAGTACTTC. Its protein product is CASGRPPLQGADLWETQYF.

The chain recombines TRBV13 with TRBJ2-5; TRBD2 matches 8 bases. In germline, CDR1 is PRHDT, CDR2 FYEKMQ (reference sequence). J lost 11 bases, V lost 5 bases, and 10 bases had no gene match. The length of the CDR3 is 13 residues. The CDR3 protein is CASSSNPAGGQYF. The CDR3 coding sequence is TGTGCCAGCAGCAGCAATCCCGCGGGGGGTCAGTACTTC. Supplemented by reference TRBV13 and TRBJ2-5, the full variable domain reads AAGVIQSPRHLIKEKRETATLKCYPIPRHDTVYWYQQGPGQDPQFLISFYEKMQSDKGSIPDRFSAQQFSDYHSELNMSSLELGDSALYFCASSSNPAGGQYFGPGTRLLVL.

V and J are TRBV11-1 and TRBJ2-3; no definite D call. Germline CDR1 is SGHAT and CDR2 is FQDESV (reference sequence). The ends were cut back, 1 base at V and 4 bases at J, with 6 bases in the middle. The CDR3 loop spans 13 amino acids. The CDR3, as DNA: TGTGCCAGCAGCTTAGAGGGTCCAGATACGCAGTATTTT. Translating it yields CASSLEGPDTQYF.